These 20 T cell receptor beta chains were sequenced from one sample in a study of blood T cells in healthy people across ages. Sample-barcoded 5' priming and a J-beta primer mix drove a second PCR of about 7 to 12 cycles. TCRdb recomputed calls from the 5' RACE reads with MiXCR, one row per CDR3 protein. This table has some 1.7 million distinct CDR3 sequences, 28% appearing once. Sequenced input: blood. The receptor source for this set is a woman aged 25 to 45 in good health.

V and J are TRBV20-1 and TRBJ2-1, with D maybe TRBD2 (5 bases). Germline loops: CDR1 DFQATT, CDR2 SNEGSKA (reference sequence). V lost 3 bases to trimming and J lost 4 bases, with 16 bases between them. CDR3 length equals 15 residues. CDR3 DNA: TGCAGTGCTAGCGACGGTGGGTCGGGATACAATGAGCAGTTCTTC. The encoded protein is CSASDGGSGYNEQFF.

The chain employs TRBV3-1 and TRBJ1-2, with TRBD1 identical over 8 bases. The CDR3 spans 15 residues. Trimming removed 4 bases from V and 8 bases from J; junction bases left unmatched: 12. CDR1 and CDR2 (germline): LGHDT, YNNKEL (reference sequence). This CDR3 is CASSLRTGRSGGYTF. The DNA of the CDR3 is TGTGCCAGCAGCCTCCGGACAGGGAGGAGTGGGGGCTACACCTTC.

With regard to this clonotype: The junction departs from the called germline gene at one end, perhaps through a read error. This chain uses TRBV5-5 with TRBJ1-2, with D unclear. Looked up from germline, CDR1 is SGHKS and CDR2 is YYEKEE (reference sequence). The CDR3 length is 14 residues. The CDR3 region is CASSLLSSNYGYTF. As DNA, the CDR3 is TGCGCCAGCAGCTTGCTCTCATCTAACTATGGCTACACCTTC. Full variable domain (rest looked up from reference TRBV5-5 and TRBJ1-2): DAGVTQSPTHLIKTRGQQVTLRCSPISGHKSVSWYQQVLGQGPQFIFQYYEKEERGRGNFPDRFSARQFPNYSSELNVNALLLGDSALYLCASSLLSSNYGYTFGSGTRLTVV.

J is TRBJ2-3 and V is TRBV20-1, with D possibly being TRBD2 (7 bases). The CDR3 length is 16 residues. The V end was cut by 0 bases, the J end by 2 bases, with 15 bases between. Germline V gene lookup returns CDR1 DFQATT and CDR2 SNEGSKA (reference sequence). This chain's CDR3 is CSARDRVGGHTDTQYF. CDR3 nucleotide sequence: TGCAGTGCTAGAGATCGGGTCGGGGGGCACACAGATACGCAGTATTTT.

This clonotype was observed at least ten times. The V and J genes are TRBV29-1 and TRBJ2-1; no definite D call. The germline V gene encodes CDR1 SQVTM and CDR2 ANQGSEA. This CDR3 has 13 amino acids. The V end lost 6 bases, the J end lost 5 bases, and 14 bases lay between the germline ends. The CDR3 reads CSVSGQTHNEQFF. The CDR3, as DNA: TGCAGCGTCTCGGGTCAGACCCACAATGAGCAGTTCTTC.

The rearrangement uses TRBV4-1 and TRBJ1-5; D is unclear. This CDR3 has 14 amino acids. Trimming left V 0 bases short and J 5 bases short, with 8 bases between. Germline CDR1 and CDR2: MGHRA and YSYEKL. In DNA form, the CDR3 reads TGCGCCAGCAGCCAAGATCAGAGTGATCAGCCCCAGCATTTT. Its translation is CASSQDQSDQPQHF.

This chain joins TRBV28 and TRBJ1-5; the D gene is possibly TRBD1 (5 bases). CDR1 is MDHEN, CDR2 SYDVKM, per germline. The CDR3 loop spans 15 amino acids. V was shortened by 1 base and J by 3 bases, with 10 bases between the two germline ends. The CDR3 protein is CASSLYRGFNQPQHF. The CDR3 coding sequence is TGTGCCAGCAGTTTATACCGGGGGTTCAATCAGCCCCAGCATTTT.

The rearrangement links TRBV2 to TRBJ2-7; weak D call: TRBD1 (6 bases). CDR3 length: 14 amino acids. The V gene's germline CDR1 is SNHLY and CDR2 FYNNEI. V shed 3 bases and J shed 3 bases, with 12 bases lying between them. The CDR3 is CASSEQGKGYEQYF. CDR3 nucleotides: TGTGCCAGCAGTGAGCAGGGGAAGGGCTACGAGCAGTACTTC. The whole variable domain, remainder taken from reference TRBV2 and TRBJ2-7, is EPEVTQTPSHQVTQMGQEVILRCVPISNHLYFYWYRQILGQKVEFLVSFYNNEISEKSEIFDDQFSVERPDGSNFTLKIRSTKLEDSAMYFCASSEQGKGYEQYFGPGTRLTVT.

The V call is TRBV20-1, the J call TRBJ2-1; 13 nucleotides match TRBD2. The V segment lost 5 bases and the J segment 10 bases; nucleotides outside the gene matches: 8. Germline V gives CDR1 DFQATT, CDR2 SNEGSKA (reference sequence). The CDR3 length is 14 residues. CDR3 sequence: CSAFGLAGDHEQFF. In DNA form, the CDR3 reads TGCAGTGCTTTTGGACTAGCGGGAGACCACGAGCAGTTCTTC.

This clonotype was detected a few times. V gene TRBV24-1 combines with J gene TRBJ2-1; possibly TRBD2 for D (5 bases). From germline, CDR1 is KGHDR and CDR2 SFDVKD. The V end lost 4 bases, the J end lost 5 bases, and 14 bases lay between the germline ends. The CDR3 totals 15 residues. DNA of the CDR3: TGTGCCACCAGTGACCCCTTACGGGGAGACAATGAGCAGTTCTTC. Protein product: CATSDPLRGDNEQFF.

This clonotype was observed a few times. One junction end does not reproduce the germline sequence, and a read error may be involved. The rearrangement links TRBV6-6 to TRBJ2-7; D is unresolved. The CDR3 totals 13 residues. The germline V gene has CDR1 MNHNY and CDR2 SVGAGI (reference sequence). CDR3 sequence (DNA): TGTGCCAGCAGTTTTACCGCTACCTACGGGCAGTACTTC. Translated: CASSFTATYGQYF.

This clonotype was found many times. The chain joins TRBV29-1 to TRBJ1-4; D is ambiguous. From germline, CDR1 is SQVTM and CDR2 ANQGSEA. V was cut by 6 bases and J by 8 bases, with 13 bases left in between. The length of the CDR3 is 12 residues. CDR3: CSVSFSGEKLFF. In nucleotides, the CDR3 is TGCAGCGTGAGTTTTTCGGGAGAAAAACTGTTTTTT.

This clonotype was counted only a few times. The rearrangement uses TRBV7-9 and TRBJ2-1; TRBD1 matches 7 bases. This CDR3 is 14 amino acids long. J lost 8 bases, V lost 4 bases, and 8 bases had no gene match. CDR1 is SEHNR, CDR2 FQNEAQ, per germline (reference sequence). CDR3 protein: CASSSPTRGYEQFF. As DNA, the CDR3 is TGTGCCAGCAGCTCTCCGACCAGGGGGTATGAGCAGTTCTTC. Based on the CDR3 plus reference TRBV7-9 and TRBJ2-1, the full variable domain is DTGVSQNPRHKITKRGQNVTFRCDPISEHNRLYWYRQTLGQGPEFLTYFQNEAQLEKSRLLSDRFSAERPKGSFSTLEIQRTEQGDSAMYLCASSSPTRGYEQFFGPGTRLTVL.

This clonotype was counted ten times or more. This rearrangement joins TRBV13 to TRBJ1-6; 10 nucleotides match TRBD1. Germline V gene data show CDR1 as PRHDT and CDR2 as FYEKMQ (reference sequence). The CDR3 loop spans 15 amino acids. Trimming at V came to 4 bases and at J to 8 bases, leaving 5 bases not matched to a gene. In DNA, the CDR3 is TGTGCCAGCAGCTCCCGGACAGGGGGATATTCACCCCTCCACTTT. Encoded protein: CASSSRTGGYSPLHF.

The chain has TRBV7-3 and TRBJ2-2, with TRBD1 matching 9 bases. From germline, CDR1 is SGHTA and CDR2 FQGTGA. The CDR3 contains 15 residues. J lost 4 bases, V lost 3 bases, and 3 bases had no gene match. The CDR3 nucleotides are TGTGCCAGCAGCTTGGGGACAGGGTCCACCGGGGAGCTGTTTTTT. It is translated as CASSLGTGSTGELFF.

There are many counts of this clonotype. The J gene is TRBJ2-5, the V gene TRBV28; D is perhaps TRBD1 (6 bases). There are 15 residues in the CDR3. In germline, CDR1 is MDHEN, CDR2 SYDVKM. Trimming pared 5 bases from V and 1 base from J, leaving 14 bases between. The CDR3 sequence: CASSNREGGQETQYF. The CDR3 coding sequence is TGTGCCAGCAGTAACAGGGAAGGGGGCCAAGAGACCCAGTACTTC.

There are many counts of this clonotype. V is TRBV4-1 and J is TRBJ1-2; D possibly corresponds to TRBD1 (5 bases). The germline V gene encodes CDR1 MGHRA and CDR2 YSYEKL. The V end was cut by 1 base, the J end by 2 bases, with 14 bases between. This CDR3 contains 16 residues. CDR3 in amino acids: CASSQVRQGPNYGYTF. CDR3 sequence (DNA): TGCGCCAGCAGCCAAGTTCGCCAGGGCCCCAACTATGGCTACACCTTC.

This chain joins TRBV3-1 and TRBJ1-1; no firm D call. Germline V gives CDR1 LGHDT, CDR2 YNNKEL (reference sequence). The V and J ends lost 1 base and 10 bases respectively, with 10 bases between them. The CDR3 loop spans 12 amino acids. In DNA form, the CDR3 reads TGTGCCAGCAGCCAAGCCCGCGAAGGAGCTTTCTTT. Protein: CASSQAREGAFF.

This clonotype was counted between two and nine times. This chain connects TRBV4-1 to TRBJ2-7; D is unresolved. The CDR3 consists of 13 residues. Trimming shortened V by 0 bases and J by 6 bases, and 9 bases separated the two germline ends. Germline CDR1 and CDR2: MGHRA and YSYEKL. In DNA, the CDR3 is TGCGCCAGCAGCCAAGAAGGGCCTCTCGAGCAGTACTTC. This gives the protein CASSQEGPLEQYF.

This clonotype was detected a few times. The gene calls are TRBV20-1 and TRBJ2-1; tentatively, D is TRBD1 or TRBD2 (5 bases each). Germline-derived CDR1 and CDR2 are DFQATT and SNEGSKA (reference sequence). The CDR3 sequence is 14 residues long. The ends were cut back, 4 bases at V and 6 bases at J, with 16 bases in the middle. DNA of the CDR3: TGCAGTGCTACGCGTCCAGGGCGGGCCAATGAGCAGTTCTTC. Its protein is CSATRPGRANEQFF.